This T cell receptor beta chain is drawn from a study of CD8 T cells in ankylosing spondylitis. Broader study findings: Disease-linked clones were found to be CD8+ and relatively rare in peripheral blood. Reported data indicate significant enrichment of disease-linked clones within matched ankylosing spondylitis synovial fluid. A motif of eight highly homologous TCR beta variants was seen as apparently characteristic of ankylosing spondylitis blood.

At least ten counts were recorded for this clonotype. Its antigen remains unidentified. The TCR beta libraries were generated through quantitative 5'-RACE incorporating molecular barcodes. TCRdb ran MiXCR on the 5' RACE reads and lists one entry per CDR3 protein. The sample includes roughly 69,000 distinct CDR3 sequences, 5.3% seen only once; the top ten take around 2.2%. With 3 bases removed from V and 5 bases from J, the gap between germline ends came to 7 bases. The germline V gene has CDR1 SGHAT and CDR2 FQDESV (reference sequence). The CDR3 extends over 12 amino acids. Sequencing was done on a sample of blood, either unsorted or a sorted T cell fraction (not recorded which). The chain combines TRBV11-1 with TRBJ2-5; D may be TRBD2 (5 bases). This TCR derives from a male donor with ankylosing spondylitis or in good health (not recorded which). This CDR3 reads CASSFWRETQYF. CDR3 nucleotides: TGTGCCAGCAGCTTTTGGAGGGAGACCCAGTACTTC.